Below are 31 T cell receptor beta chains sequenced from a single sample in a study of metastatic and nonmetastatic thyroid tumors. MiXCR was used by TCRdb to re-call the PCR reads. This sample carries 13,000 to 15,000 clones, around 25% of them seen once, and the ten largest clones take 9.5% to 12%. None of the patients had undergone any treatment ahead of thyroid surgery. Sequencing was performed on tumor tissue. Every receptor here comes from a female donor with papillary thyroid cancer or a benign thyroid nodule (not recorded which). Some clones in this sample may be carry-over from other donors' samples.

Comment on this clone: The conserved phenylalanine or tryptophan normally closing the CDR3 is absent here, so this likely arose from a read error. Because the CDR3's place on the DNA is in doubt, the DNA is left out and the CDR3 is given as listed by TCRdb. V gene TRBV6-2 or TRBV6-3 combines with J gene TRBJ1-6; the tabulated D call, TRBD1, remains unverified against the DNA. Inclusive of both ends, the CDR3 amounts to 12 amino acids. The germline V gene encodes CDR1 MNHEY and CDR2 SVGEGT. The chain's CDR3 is CASSYTGPDLYS.

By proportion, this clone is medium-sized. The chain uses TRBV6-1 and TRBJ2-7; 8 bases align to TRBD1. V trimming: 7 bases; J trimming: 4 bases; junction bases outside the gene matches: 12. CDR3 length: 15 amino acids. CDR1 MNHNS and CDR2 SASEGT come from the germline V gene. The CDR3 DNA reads TGTGCCAGCACCCCAGGGGCAGGGGGCCCTTACGAGCAGTACTTC. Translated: CASTPGAGGPYEQYF.

The CDR3 DNA is TGTGCCAGCAGCCAAGATCGGGGCAGGTCACAGCCCCAGCATTTT. It encodes CASSQDRGRSQPQHF. The J gene is TRBJ1-5, the V gene TRBV4-2; TRBD1 might be the D (5 bases). Germline lookup yields CDR1 LGHNA and CDR2 YNFKEQ. This CDR3 has 15 residues. Trimming took 0 bases from V and 7 from J, leaving 13 bases between them.

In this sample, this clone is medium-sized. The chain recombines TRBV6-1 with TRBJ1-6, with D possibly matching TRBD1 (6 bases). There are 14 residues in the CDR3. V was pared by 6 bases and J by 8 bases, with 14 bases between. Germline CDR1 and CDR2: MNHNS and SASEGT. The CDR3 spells CASRPQGPDSPLHF. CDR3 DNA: TGTGCCAGCAGGCCTCAGGGGCCCGATTCACCCCTCCACTTT.

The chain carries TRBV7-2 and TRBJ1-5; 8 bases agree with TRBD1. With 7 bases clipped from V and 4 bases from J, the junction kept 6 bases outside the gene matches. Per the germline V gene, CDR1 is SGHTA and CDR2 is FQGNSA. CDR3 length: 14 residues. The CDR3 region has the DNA TGTGCCAGCACGTCGGGACAGGCGAATCAGCCCCAGCATTTT. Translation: CASTSGQANQPQHF.

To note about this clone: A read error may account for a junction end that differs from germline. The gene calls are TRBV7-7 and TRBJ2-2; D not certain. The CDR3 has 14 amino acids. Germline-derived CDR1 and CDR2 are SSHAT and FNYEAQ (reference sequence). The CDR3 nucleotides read TGTGCTAGCAGTCCCAGGACGAACACCGGGGAGCTGTTTTTT. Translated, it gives CASSPRTNTGELFF.

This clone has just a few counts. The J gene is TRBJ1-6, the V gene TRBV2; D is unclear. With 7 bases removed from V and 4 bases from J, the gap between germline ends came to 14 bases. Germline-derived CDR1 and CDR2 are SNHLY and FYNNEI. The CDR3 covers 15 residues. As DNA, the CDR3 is TGTGCCAGCAAGAGGTTCCATGTATATAATTCACCCCTCCACTTT. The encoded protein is CASKRFHVYNSPLHF.

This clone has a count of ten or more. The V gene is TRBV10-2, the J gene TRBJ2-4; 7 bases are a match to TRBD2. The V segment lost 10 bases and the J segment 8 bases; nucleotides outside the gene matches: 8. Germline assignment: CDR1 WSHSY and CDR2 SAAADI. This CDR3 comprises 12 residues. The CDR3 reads CATGTTEHIQYF. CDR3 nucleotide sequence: TGCGCCACCGGGACTACCGAGCACATTCAGTACTTC.

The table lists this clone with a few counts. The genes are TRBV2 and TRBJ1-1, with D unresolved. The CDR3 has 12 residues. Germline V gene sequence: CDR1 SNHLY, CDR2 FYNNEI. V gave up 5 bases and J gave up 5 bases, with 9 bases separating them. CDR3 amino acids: CASSLTRTEAFF. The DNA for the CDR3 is TGTGCCAGCAGTCTGACGAGAACTGAAGCTTTCTTT.

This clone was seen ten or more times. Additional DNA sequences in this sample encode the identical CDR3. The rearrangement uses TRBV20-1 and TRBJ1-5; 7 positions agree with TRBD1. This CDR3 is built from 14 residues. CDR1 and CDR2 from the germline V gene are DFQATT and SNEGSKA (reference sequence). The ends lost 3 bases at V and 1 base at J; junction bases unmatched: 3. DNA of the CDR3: TGCAGTGCTAGGCTCAGGGGGAGCAATCAGCCCCAGCATTTT. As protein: CSARLRGSNQPQHF.

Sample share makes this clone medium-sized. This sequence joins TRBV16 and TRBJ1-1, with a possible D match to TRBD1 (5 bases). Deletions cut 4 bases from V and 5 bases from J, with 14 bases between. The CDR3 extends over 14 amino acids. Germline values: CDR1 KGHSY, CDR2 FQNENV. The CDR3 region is CASSPNRGGTEAFF. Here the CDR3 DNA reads TGTGCCAGCAGCCCCAACCGGGGGGGAACTGAAGCTTTCTTT.

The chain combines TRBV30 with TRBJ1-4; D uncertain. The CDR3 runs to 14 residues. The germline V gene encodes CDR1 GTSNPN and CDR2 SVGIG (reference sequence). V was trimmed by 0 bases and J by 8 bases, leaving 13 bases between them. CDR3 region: CAWSVGWEDEKLFF. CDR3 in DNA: TGTGCCTGGAGTGTTGGGTGGGAGGACGAAAAACTGTTTTTT.

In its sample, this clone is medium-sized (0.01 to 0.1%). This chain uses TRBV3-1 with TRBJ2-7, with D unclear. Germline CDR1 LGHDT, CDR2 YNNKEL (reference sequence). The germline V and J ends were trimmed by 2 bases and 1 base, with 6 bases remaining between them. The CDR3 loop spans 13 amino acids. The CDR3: CASSQPGSYEQYF. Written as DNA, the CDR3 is TGTGCCAGCAGCCAACCCGGGTCCTACGAGCAGTACTTC.

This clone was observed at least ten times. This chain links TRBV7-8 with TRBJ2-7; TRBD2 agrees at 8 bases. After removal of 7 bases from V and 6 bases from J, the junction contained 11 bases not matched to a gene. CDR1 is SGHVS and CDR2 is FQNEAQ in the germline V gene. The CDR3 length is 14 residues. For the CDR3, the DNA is TGTGCCAGCACATCGGGGGGGGCCCGGGGCGAGCAGTACTTC. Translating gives CASTSGGARGEQYF.

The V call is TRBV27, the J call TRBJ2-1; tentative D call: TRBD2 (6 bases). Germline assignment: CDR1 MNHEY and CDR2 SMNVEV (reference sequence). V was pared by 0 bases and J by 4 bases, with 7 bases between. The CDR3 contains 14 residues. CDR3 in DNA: TGTGCCAGCAGTTTATCCGGACTATACAATGAGCAGTTCTTC. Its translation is CASSLSGLYNEQFF.

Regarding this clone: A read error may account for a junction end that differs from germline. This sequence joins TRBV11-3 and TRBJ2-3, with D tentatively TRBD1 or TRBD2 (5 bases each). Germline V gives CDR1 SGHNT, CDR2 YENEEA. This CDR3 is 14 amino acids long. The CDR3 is CASSLDRGTDTRYF. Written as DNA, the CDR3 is TGTGCCAGCAGCCTGGACCGGGGCACAGATACGCGGTATTTT.

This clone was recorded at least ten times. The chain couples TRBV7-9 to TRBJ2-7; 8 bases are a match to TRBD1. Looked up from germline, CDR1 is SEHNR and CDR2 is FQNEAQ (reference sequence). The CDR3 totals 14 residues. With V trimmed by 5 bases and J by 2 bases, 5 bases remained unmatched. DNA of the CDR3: TGTGCCAGCAGCGACGACAGGGGCCCCTACGAGCAGTACTTC. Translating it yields CASSDDRGPYEQYF.

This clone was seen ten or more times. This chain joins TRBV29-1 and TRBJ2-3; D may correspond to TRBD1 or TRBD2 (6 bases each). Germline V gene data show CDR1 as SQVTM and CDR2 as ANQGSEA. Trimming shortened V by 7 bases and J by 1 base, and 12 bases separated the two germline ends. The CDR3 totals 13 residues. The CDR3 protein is CSARRGGTDTQYF. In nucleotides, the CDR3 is TGCAGCGCCCGAAGGGGGGGCACAGATACGCAGTATTTT.

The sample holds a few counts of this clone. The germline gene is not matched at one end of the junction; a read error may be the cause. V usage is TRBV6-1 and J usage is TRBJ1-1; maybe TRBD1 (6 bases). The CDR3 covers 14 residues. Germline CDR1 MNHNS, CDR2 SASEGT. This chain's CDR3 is CASSEDSGDTGAFF. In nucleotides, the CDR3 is TGTGCCAGCAGTGAGGACAGTGGAGACACTGGAGCTTTCTTT.

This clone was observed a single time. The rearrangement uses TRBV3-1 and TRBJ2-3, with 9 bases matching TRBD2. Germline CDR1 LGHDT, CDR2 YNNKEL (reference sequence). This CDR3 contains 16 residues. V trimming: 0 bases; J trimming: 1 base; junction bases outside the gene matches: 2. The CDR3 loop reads CASSQDGGGGTDTQYF. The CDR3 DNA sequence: TGTGCCAGCAGCCAAGATGGCGGGGGGGGCACAGATACGCAGTATTTT.

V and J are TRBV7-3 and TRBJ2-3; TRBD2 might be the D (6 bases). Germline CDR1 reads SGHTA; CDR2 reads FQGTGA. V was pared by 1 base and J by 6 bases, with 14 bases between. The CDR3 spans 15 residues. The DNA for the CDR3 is TGTGCCAGCAGCTTAAATAGCGGCCCCCACGATACGCAGTATTTT. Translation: CASSLNSGPHDTQYF.

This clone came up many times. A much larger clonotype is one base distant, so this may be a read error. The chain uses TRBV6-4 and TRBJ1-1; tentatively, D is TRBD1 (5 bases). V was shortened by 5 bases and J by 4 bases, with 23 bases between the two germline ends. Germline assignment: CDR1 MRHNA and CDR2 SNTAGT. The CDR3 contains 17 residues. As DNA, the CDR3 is TGTGCCAGCAGTAACTTTTTTACCCCGCAAAGGGGCACTGAAGCTTTCTTT. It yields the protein CASSNFFTPQRGTEAFF.

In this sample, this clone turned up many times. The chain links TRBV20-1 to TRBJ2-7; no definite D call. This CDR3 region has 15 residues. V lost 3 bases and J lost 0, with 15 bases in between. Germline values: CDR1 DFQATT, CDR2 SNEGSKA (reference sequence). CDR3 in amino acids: CSASRPAWSSYEQYF. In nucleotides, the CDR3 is TGCAGTGCTAGTCGTCCCGCGTGGAGCTCCTACGAGCAGTACTTC.

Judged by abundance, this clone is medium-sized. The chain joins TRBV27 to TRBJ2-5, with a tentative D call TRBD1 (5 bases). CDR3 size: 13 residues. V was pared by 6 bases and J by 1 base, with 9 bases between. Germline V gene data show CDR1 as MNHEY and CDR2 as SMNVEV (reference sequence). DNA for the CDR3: TGTGCCAGCAGGCCGGACACCCAAGAGACCCAGTACTTC. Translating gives CASRPDTQETQYF.

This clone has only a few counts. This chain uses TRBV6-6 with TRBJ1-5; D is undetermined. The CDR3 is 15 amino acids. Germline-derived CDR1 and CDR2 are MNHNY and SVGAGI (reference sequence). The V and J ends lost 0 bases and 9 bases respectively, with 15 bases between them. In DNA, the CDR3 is TGTGCCAGCAGTTACTCCTCCCAGTTCCCGACGCCCCAGCATTTT. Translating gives CASSYSSQFPTPQHF.

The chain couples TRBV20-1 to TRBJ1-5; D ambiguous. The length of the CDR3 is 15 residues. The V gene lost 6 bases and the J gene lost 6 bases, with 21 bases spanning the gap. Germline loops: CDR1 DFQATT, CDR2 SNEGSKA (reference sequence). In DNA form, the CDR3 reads TGCAGTGCCAGCCTTGTGGGGAGGGTTACTCAGCCCCAGCATTTT. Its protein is CSASLVGRVTQPQHF.

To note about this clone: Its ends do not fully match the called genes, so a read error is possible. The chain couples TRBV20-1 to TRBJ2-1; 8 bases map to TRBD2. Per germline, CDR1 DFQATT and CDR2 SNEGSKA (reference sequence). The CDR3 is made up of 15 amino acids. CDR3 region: CSANPERETYNEEFF. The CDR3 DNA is TGCAGTGCTAACCCGGAGCGGGAGACATACAATGAGGAGTTCTTC.

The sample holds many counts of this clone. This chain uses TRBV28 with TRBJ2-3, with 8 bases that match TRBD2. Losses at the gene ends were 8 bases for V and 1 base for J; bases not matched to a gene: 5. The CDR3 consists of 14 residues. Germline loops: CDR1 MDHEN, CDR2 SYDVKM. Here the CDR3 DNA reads TGTGCCAGCGTACCGGGGGGGGGCACAGATACGCAGTATTTT. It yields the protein CASVPGGGTDTQYF.

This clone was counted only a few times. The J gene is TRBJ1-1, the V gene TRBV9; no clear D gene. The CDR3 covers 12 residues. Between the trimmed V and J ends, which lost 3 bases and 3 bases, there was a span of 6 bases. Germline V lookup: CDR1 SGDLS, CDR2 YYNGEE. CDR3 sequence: CASSGQDTEAFF. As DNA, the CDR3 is TGTGCCAGCAGCGGCCAGGACACTGAAGCTTTCTTT.

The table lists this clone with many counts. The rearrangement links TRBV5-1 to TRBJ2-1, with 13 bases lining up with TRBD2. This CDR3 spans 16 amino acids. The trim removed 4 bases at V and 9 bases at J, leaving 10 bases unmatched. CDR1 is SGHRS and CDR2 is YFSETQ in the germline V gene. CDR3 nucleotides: TGCGCCAGCAGCATCGGACTAGCGGGAGATAAAGGTGAGCAGTTCTTC. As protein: CASSIGLAGDKGEQFF.

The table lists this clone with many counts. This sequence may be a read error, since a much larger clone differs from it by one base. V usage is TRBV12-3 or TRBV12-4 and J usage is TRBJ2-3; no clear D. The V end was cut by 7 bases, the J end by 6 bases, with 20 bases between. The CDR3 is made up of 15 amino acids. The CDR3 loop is CASNLGQSMRDTQYF. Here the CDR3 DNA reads TGTGCCAGCAATTTGGGCCAATCAATGCGGGATACGCAGTATTTT.